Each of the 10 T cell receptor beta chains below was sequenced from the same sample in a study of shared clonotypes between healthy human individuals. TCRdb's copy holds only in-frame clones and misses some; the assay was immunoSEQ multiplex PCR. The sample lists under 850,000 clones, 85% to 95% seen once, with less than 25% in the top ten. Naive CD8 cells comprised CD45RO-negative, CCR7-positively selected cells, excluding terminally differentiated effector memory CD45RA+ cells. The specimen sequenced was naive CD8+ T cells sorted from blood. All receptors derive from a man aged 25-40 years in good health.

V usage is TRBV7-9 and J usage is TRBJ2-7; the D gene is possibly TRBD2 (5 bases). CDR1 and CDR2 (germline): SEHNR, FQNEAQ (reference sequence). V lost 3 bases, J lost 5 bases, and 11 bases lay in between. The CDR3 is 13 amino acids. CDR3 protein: CASSFPNSDEQYF. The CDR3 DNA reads TGTGCCAGCAGCTTTCCGAATAGCGACGAGCAGTACTTC.

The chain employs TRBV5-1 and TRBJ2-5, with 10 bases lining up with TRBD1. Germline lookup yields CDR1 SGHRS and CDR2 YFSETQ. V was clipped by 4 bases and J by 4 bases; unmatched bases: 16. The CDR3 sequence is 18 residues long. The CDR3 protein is CASSNAGTGEVLGETQYF. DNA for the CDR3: TGCGCCAGCAGCAACGCCGGGACAGGGGAGGTTTTAGGAGAGACCCAGTACTTC.

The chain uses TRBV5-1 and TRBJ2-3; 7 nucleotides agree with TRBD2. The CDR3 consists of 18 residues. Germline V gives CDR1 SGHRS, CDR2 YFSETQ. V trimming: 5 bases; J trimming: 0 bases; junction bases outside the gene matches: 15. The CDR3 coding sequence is TGCGCCAGCAGTATTTCCGGACTAGGCGGGGCGAGCACAGATACGCAGTATTTT. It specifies CASSISGLGGASTDTQYF.

The CDR3 region is CASSQDSSPPYEQYF. The CDR3 nucleotides read TGTGCCAGCAGCCAAGATTCTAGCCCACCCTACGAGCAGTACTTC. The chain couples TRBV14 to TRBJ2-7; TRBD2 might be the D (5 bases). The CDR3 extends over 15 amino acids. Germline CDR1 reads SGHDN; CDR2 reads FVKESK. The V gene lost 0 bases and the J gene lost 2 bases, with 11 bases spanning the gap.

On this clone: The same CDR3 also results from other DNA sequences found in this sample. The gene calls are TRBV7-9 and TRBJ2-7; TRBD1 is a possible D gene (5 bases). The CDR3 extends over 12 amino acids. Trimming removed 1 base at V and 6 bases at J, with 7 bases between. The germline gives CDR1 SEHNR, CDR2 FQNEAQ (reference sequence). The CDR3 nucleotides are TGTGCCAGCAGCTTAGGGGGCGGCGAGCAGTACTTC. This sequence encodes CASSLGGGEQYF.

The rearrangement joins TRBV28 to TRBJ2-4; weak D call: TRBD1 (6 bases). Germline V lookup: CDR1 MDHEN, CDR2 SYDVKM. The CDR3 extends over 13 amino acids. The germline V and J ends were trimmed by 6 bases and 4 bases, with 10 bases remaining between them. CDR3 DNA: TGTGCCAGCAGATCCGGACAGAAAAACATTCAGTACTTC. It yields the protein CASRSGQKNIQYF.

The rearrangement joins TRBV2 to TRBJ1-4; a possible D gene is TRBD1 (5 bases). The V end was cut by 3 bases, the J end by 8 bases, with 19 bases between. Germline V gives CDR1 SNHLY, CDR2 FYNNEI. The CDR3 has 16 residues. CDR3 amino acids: CASSDSGAGPEEKLFF. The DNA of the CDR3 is TGTGCCAGCAGTGACTCGGGAGCGGGGCCAGAAGAAAAACTGTTTTTT. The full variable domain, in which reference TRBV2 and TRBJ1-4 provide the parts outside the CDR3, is EPEVTQTPSHQVTQMGQEVILRCVPISNHLYFYWYRQILGQKVEFLVSFYNNEISEKSEIFDDQFSVERPDGSNFTLKIRSTKLEDSAMYFCASSDSGAGPEEKLFFGSGTQLSVL.

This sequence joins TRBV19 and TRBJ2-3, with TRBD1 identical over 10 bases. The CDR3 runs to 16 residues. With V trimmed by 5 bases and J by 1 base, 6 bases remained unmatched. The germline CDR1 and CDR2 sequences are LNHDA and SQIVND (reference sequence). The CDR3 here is CASSLTGTGGTDTQYF. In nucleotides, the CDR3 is TGTGCCAGTAGTCTCACCGGGACAGGGGGCACAGATACGCAGTATTTT.

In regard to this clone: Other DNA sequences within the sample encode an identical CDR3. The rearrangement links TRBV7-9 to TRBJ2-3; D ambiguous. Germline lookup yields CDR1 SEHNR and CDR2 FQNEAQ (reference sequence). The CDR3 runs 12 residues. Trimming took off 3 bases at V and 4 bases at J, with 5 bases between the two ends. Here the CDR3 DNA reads TGTGCCAGCAGCTTCCTTGCAGATACGCAGTATTTT. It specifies CASSFLADTQYF.

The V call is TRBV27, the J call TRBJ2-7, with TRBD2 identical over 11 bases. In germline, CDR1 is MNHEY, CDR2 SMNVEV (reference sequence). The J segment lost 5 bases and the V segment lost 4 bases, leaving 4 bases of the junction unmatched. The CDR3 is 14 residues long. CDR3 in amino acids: CASSSTSGINEQYF. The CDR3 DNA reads TGTGCCAGCAGTTCGACTAGCGGGATTAACGAGCAGTACTTC.